What follows are 17 T cell receptor beta chains derived from one specimen sequenced in a study of cytomegalovirus exposure and HLA in healthy donors. Use of 60 Vbeta and 13 Jbeta primers characterized the PCR. Method: immunoSEQ multiplex PCR; TCRdb's copy keeps in-frame clones and lacks some. The sample comprises about 85,000 clones, over 75% of which are singletons, and about 2% rests with the top ten. Sequencing was performed on PBMCs. The receptors were gathered from a boy younger than 18 in good health and CMV-seronegative.

This rearrangement joins TRBV6-1 to TRBJ1-1; no firm D call. The V end was cut by 2 bases, the J end by 1 base, with 5 bases between. CDR3 length: 13 residues. Germline CDR1 and CDR2: MNHNS and SASEGT. CDR3 DNA sequence: TGTGCCAGCAGTGAAACAGAGAACACTGAAGCTTTCTTT. Translated: CASSETENTEAFF.

This clone was seen once. This chain links TRBV15 with TRBJ1-1; D may be TRBD1 (6 bases). The germline CDR1 and CDR2 sequences are LNHNV and YYDKDF (reference sequence). This CDR3 region has 16 residues. Trimming shortened V by 3 bases and J by 6 bases, and 20 bases separated the two germline ends. CDR3 nucleotides: TGTGCCACCAGCAGCGAAACAGGGTTGAGAGCGGCTGAAGCTTTCTTT. Translation gives CATSSETGLRAAEAFF.

This clone was seen only a few times. CDR3 in DNA: TGCGCCAGCAAAAGTGAGTCCGGGAGGAATTCACCCCTCCACTTT. Protein product: CASKSESGRNSPLHF. The chain joins TRBV4-1 to TRBJ1-6; D is unresolved. Trimming removed 7 bases at V and 7 bases at J, with 17 bases between. The CDR3 spans 15 residues. Germline V gene lookup returns CDR1 MGHRA and CDR2 YSYEKL.

This sequence joins TRBV15 and TRBJ2-2; D is uncertain. Germline CDR1 LNHNV, CDR2 YYDKDF (reference sequence). CDR3 size: 16 residues. Between the trimmed V and J ends, which lost 0 bases and 0 bases, there was a span of 8 bases. The CDR3 loop reads CATSRDATTNTGELFF. CDR3 bases: TGTGCCACCAGCAGAGATGCGACAACGAACACCGGGGAGCTGTTTTTT.

This rearrangement joins TRBV28 to TRBJ2-1; 9 nucleotides match TRBD2. Unmatched junction bases numbered 3, after V lost 1 base and J lost 2 bases. There are 16 residues in the CDR3. Germline V gives CDR1 MDHEN, CDR2 SYDVKM. The CDR3 bases are TGTGCCAGCAGTTTATTTAGCGGGAGAGCCTACAATGAGCAGTTCTTC. Encoded protein: CASSLFSGRAYNEQFF.

This rearrangement joins TRBV11-2 to TRBJ2-2; no clear D gene. Trimming stripped 5 bases from V and 6 bases from J, with 13 bases between. CDR3 length: 14 residues. Germline values: CDR1 SGHAT, CDR2 FQNNGV. The CDR3 here is CASSLVRAAGELFF. CDR3 nucleotide sequence: TGTGCCAGCAGCCTCGTTCGCGCCGCCGGGGAGCTGTTTTTT.

V usage is TRBV11-2 and J usage is TRBJ2-7, with TRBD2 matching over 7 bases. Germline V lookup: CDR1 SGHAT, CDR2 FQNNGV. V lost 0 bases to trimming and J lost 3 bases; unmatched junction nucleotides: 2. The CDR3 loop spans 14 amino acids. This chain's CDR3 is CASSLDPGGYEQYF. The CDR3 DNA follows: TGTGCCAGCAGCTTAGACCCGGGAGGCTACGAGCAGTACTTC.

The sample holds a few counts of this clone. This chain joins TRBV10-2 and TRBJ2-5, with 10 bases aligning to TRBD1. V shed 6 bases and J 3 bases; nucleotides not matched to a gene: 1. Per germline, CDR1 WSHSY and CDR2 SAAADI. CDR3 length equals 13 residues. The CDR3 region has the DNA TGCGCCAGCAGGGGGACAGGGGAAGAGACCCAGTACTTC. As protein: CASRGTGEETQYF.

This clone appeared a few times. The chain recombines TRBV19 with TRBJ2-7; TRBD2 agrees at 12 bases. From germline, CDR1 is LNHDA and CDR2 SQIVND (reference sequence). Germline trimming cut 6 bases from V and 1 base from J; bases unmatched to any gene: 4. The CDR3 is made up of 15 amino acids. The CDR3 DNA reads TGTGCCAGTAGCCAAACTAGCGGGAGGTCCTACGAGCAGTACTTC. It encodes CASSQTSGRSYEQYF.

This rearrangement joins TRBV5-4 to TRBJ1-1; 8 nucleotides line up with TRBD1. The CDR3 contains 11 residues. Germline assignment: CDR1 SGHNT and CDR2 YYREEE (reference sequence). J was trimmed by 6 bases and V by 5 bases; bases with no gene match: 0. The CDR3 loop is CASRDRAEAFF. CDR3 nucleotides: TGTGCCAGCAGGGACAGGGCTGAAGCTTTCTTT. The full variable domain, in which reference TRBV5-4 and TRBJ1-1 provide the parts outside the CDR3, is ETGVTQSPTHLIKTRGQQVTLRCSSQSGHNTVSWYQQALGQGPQFIFQYYREEENGRGNFPPRFSGLQFPNYSSELNVNALELDDSALYLCASRDRAEAFFGQGTRLTVV.

The CDR3 loop is CAWSEQSSYEQYF. In DNA, the CDR3 is TGTGCCTGGAGTGAACAGAGCTCCTACGAGCAGTACTTC. The rearrangement joins TRBV30 to TRBJ2-7; D unclear. This CDR3 contains 13 residues. CDR1 is GTSNPN, CDR2 SVGIG, per germline (reference sequence). V dropped 1 base and J dropped 0 bases, with 7 bases sitting between them.

The V and J genes are TRBV6-5 and TRBJ1-2, with D unresolved. The V and J ends lost 5 bases and 4 bases respectively, with 11 bases between them. Germline V gene sequence: CDR1 MNHEY, CDR2 SVGAGI. CDR3 length: 13 residues. This CDR3 is CASSPIQSYGYTF. For the CDR3, the DNA is TGTGCCAGCAGTCCCATACAGAGCTATGGCTACACCTTC.

This clone was seen a handful of times. The rearrangement links TRBV19 to TRBJ2-7; weak D call: TRBD1 (6 bases). The CDR3 length is 13 residues. Trimming cost V 5 bases and J 2 bases, with 10 bases left between them. Germline V CDR1 and CDR2: LNHDA, SQIVND (reference sequence). In DNA form, the CDR3 reads TGTGCCAGTAGTCCGGGACAAGCCTACGAGCAGTACTTC. It translates to CASSPGQAYEQYF.

The gene calls are TRBV6-5 and TRBJ2-7; tentatively, D is TRBD1 (5 bases). The V end was cut by 5 bases, the J end by 7 bases, with 12 bases between. The CDR3 covers 12 residues. Germline V gene lookup returns CDR1 MNHEY and CDR2 SVGAGI. CDR3 DNA: TGTGCCAGCAGTACCAAGGGGTGGGAGCAGTACTTC. Translated, it gives CASSTKGWEQYF.

The V gene is TRBV6-5, the J gene TRBJ2-7, with TRBD1 matching over 8 bases. J was trimmed by 5 bases and V by 8 bases; bases with no gene match: 14. Germline V gene sequence: CDR1 MNHEY, CDR2 SVGAGI. The CDR3 has 15 residues. The CDR3 here is CASRYGATGVNEQYF. The DNA of the CDR3 is TGTGCCAGCCGATATGGAGCGACAGGGGTTAACGAGCAGTACTTC.

The genes are TRBV28 and TRBJ2-5; TRBD1 matches 12 bases. Germline V CDR1 and CDR2: MDHEN, SYDVKM. Trimming at V came to 5 bases and at J to 5 bases, leaving 3 bases not matched to a gene. The CDR3 length is 14 residues. The CDR3 bases are TGTGCCAGCAGTGGGGACAGGGGGCTGGAGACCCAGTACTTC. Amino acids: CASSGDRGLETQYF.

The V and J genes are TRBV5-6 and TRBJ2-7; 12 bases are a match to TRBD1. V trimming: 4 bases; J trimming: 11 bases; junction bases outside the gene matches: 7. Germline V CDR1 and CDR2: SGHDT, YYEEEE. The CDR3 covers 13 residues. CDR3 coding DNA: TGTGCCAGCAGCCCCGGGACAGGGGGCCGGAAGTACTTC. Translation: CASSPGTGGRKYF. Based on the CDR3 plus reference TRBV5-6 and TRBJ2-7, the full variable domain is DAGVTQSPTHLIKTRGQQVTLRCSPKSGHDTVSWYQQALGQGPQFIFQYYEEEERQRGNFPDRFSGHQFPNYSSELNVNALLLGDSALYLCASSPGTGGRKYFGPGTRLTVT.